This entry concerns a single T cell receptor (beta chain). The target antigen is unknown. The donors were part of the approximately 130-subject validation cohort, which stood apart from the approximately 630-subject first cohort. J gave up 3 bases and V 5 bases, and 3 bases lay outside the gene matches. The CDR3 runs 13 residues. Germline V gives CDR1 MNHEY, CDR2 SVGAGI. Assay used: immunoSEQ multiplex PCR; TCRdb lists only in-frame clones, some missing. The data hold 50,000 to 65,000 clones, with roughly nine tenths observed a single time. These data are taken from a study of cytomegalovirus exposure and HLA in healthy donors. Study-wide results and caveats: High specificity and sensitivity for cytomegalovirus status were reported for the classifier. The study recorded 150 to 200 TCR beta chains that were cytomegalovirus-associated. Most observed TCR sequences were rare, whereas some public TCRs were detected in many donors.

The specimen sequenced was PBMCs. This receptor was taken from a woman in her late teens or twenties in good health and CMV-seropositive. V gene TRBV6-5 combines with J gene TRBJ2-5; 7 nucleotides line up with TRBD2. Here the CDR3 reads CASSSGEKETQYF. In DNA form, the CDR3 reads TGTGCCAGCAGTAGCGGGGAGAAAGAGACCCAGTACTTC.